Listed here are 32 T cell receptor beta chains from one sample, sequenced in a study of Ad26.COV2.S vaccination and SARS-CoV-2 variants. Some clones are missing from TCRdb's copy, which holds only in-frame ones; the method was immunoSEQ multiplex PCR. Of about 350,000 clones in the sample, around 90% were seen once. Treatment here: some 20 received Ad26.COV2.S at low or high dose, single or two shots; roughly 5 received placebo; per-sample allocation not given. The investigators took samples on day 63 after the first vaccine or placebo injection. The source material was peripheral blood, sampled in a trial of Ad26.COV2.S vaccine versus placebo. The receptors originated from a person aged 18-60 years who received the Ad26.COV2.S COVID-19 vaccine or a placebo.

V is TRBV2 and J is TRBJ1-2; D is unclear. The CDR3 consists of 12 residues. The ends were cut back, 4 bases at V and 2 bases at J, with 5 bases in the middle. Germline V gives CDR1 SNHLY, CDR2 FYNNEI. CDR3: CASSARNYGYTF. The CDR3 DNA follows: TGTGCCAGCAGTGCAAGAAACTATGGCTACACCTTC.

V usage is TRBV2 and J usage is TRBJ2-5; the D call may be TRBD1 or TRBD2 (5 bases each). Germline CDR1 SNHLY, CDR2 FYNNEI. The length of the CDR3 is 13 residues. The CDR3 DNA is TGTGCTTTGGGGGTTACTAACCAAGAGACCCAGTACTTC. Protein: CALGVTNQETQYF.

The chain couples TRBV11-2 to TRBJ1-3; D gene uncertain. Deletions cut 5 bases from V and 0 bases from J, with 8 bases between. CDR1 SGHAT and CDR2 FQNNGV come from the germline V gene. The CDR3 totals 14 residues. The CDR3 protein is CASSRDYSGNTIYF. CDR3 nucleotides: TGTGCCAGCAGCCGAGATTACTCTGGAAACACCATATATTTT.

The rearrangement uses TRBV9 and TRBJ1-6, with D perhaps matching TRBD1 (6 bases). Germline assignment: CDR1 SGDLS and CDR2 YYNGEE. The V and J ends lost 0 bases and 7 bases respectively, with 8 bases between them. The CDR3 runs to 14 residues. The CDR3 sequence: CASSVGQGNSPLHF. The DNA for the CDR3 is TGTGCCAGCAGCGTAGGGCAGGGGAATTCACCCCTCCACTTT.

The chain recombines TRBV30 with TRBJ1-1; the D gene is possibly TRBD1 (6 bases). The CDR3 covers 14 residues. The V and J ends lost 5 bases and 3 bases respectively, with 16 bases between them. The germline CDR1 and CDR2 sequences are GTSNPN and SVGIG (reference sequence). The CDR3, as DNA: TGTGCCTGGGGGACACCGATCGTGTACACTGAAGCTTTCTTT. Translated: CAWGTPIVYTEAFF.

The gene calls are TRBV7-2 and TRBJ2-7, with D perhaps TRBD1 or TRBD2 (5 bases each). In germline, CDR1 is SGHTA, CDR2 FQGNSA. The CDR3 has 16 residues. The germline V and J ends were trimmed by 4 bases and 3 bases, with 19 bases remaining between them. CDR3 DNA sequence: TGTGCCAGCAGCTCTAGTATCGGGACCGCCATCTACGAGCAGTACTTC. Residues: CASSSSIGTAIYEQYF.

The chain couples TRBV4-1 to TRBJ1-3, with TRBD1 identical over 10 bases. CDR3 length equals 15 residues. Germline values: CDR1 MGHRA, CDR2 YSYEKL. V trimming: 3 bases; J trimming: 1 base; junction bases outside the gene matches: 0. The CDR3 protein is CASSQDRGSGNTIYF. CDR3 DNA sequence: TGCGCCAGCAGCCAGGACAGGGGGTCTGGAAACACCATATATTTT.

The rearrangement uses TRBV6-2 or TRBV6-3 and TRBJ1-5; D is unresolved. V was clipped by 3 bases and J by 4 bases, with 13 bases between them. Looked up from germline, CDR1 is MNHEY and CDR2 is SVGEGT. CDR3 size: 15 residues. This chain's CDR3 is CASSYTASPNQPQHF. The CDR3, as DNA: TGTGCCAGCAGTTATACGGCGAGCCCGAATCAGCCCCAGCATTTT.

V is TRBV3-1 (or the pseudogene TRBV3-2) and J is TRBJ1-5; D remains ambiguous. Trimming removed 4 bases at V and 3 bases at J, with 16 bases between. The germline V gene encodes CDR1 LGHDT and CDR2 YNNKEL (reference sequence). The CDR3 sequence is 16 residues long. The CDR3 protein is CASSPGLGPNNQPQHF. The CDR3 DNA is TGTGCCAGCAGCCCCGGACTCGGACCTAACAATCAGCCCCAGCATTTT.

CDR3 bases: TGTGCCAGCAGCTGGACTAGCGGGAGGATTCTCTCCTACGAGCAGTACTTC. Protein: CASSWTSGRILSYEQYF. The chain combines TRBV7-2 with TRBJ2-7, with TRBD2 matching over 14 bases. The CDR3 loop spans 17 amino acids. V trimming: 4 bases; J trimming: 0 bases; junction bases outside the gene matches: 5. Germline V lookup: CDR1 SGHTA, CDR2 FQGNSA.

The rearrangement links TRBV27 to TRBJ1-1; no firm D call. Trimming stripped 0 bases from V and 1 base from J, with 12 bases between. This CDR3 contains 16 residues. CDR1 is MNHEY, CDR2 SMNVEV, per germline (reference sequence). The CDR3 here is CASSLSAVLGNTEAFF. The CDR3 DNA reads TGTGCCAGCAGTTTATCGGCGGTTTTGGGGAACACTGAAGCTTTCTTT.

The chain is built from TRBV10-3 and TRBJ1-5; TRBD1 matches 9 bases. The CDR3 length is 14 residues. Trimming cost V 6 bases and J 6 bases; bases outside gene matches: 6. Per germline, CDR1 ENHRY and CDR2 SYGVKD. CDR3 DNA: TGTGCCATCAGGGGAACAGGGGGCGGTCAGCCCCAGCATTTT. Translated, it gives CAIRGTGGGQPQHF.

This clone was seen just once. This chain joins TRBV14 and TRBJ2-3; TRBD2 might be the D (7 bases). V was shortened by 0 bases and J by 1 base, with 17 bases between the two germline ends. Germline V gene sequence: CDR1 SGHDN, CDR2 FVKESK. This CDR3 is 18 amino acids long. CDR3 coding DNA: TGTGCCAGCAGCCAAGAAGCCGGGGGGCGGTGGGGCACAGATACGCAGTATTTT. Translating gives CASSQEAGGRWGTDTQYF.

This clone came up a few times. The DNA for the CDR3 is TGTGCCAGCAGTCCAGACCTAGCTAACTATGGCTACACCTTC. Its translation is CASSPDLANYGYTF. This chain uses TRBV3-1 (or the pseudogene TRBV3-2) with TRBJ1-2; D uncertain. The V end was cut by 6 bases, the J end by 0 bases, with 11 bases between. This CDR3 has 14 amino acids. The germline gives CDR1 LGHDT, CDR2 YNNKEL (reference sequence).

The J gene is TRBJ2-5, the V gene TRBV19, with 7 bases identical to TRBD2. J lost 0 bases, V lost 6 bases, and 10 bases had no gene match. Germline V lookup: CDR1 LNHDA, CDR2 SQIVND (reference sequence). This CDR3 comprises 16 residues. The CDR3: CASSPGTTTYQETQYF. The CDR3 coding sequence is TGTGCCAGTAGCCCTGGGACTACCACCTACCAAGAGACCCAGTACTTC.

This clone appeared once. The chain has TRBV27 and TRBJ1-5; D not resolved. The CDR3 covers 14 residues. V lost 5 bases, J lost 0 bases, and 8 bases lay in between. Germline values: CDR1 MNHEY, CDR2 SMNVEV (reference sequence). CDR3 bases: TGTGCCAGCAGTAATACCCTTAGCAATCAGCCCCAGCATTTT. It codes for CASSNTLSNQPQHF.

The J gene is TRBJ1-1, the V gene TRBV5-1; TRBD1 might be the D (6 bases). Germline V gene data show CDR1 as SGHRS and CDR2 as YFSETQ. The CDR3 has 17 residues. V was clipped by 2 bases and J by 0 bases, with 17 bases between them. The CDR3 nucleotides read TGCGCCAGCAGCTTTCTCTCGGGGGGCTTAATGAACACTGAAGCTTTCTTT. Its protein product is CASSFLSGGLMNTEAFF.

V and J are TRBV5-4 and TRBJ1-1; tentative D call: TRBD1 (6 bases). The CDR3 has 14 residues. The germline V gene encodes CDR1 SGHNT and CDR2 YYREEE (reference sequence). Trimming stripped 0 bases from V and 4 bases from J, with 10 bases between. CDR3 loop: CASSLEGGGTEAFF. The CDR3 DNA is TGTGCCAGCAGCTTGGAAGGGGGTGGCACTGAAGCTTTCTTT.

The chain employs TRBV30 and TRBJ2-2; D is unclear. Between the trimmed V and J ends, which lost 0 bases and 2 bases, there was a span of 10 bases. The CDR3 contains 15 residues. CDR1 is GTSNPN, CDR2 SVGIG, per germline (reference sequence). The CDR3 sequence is CAWSVSDTNTGELFF. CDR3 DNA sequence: TGTGCCTGGAGTGTAAGCGACACTAACACCGGGGAGCTGTTTTTT.

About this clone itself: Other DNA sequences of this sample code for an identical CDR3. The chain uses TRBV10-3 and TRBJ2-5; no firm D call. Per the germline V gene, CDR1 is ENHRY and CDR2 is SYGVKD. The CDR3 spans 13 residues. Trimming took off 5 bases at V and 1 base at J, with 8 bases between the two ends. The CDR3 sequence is CAISRTAQETQYF. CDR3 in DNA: TGTGCCATCAGTAGGACGGCCCAAGAGACCCAGTACTTC.

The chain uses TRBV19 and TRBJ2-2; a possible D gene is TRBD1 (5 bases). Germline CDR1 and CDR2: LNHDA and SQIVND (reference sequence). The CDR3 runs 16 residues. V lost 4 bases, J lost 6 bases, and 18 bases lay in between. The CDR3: CASSTRTLSGSGELFF. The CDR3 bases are TGTGCCAGTAGTACTCGGACATTGTCGGGCTCCGGGGAGCTGTTTTTT.

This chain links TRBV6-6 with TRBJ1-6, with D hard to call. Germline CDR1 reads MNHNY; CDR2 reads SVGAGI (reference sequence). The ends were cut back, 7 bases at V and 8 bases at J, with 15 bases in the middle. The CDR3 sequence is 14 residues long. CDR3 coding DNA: TGTGCCAGCACTGCCTTGCCGGGTGATTCACCCCTCCACTTT. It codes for CASTALPGDSPLHF.

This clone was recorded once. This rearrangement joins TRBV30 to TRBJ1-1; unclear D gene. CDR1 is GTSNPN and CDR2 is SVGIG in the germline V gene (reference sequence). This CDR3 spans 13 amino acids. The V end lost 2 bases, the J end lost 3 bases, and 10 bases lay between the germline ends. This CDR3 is CAWSLAGDTEAFF. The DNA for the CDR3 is TGTGCCTGGAGTTTGGCAGGAGACACTGAAGCTTTCTTT.

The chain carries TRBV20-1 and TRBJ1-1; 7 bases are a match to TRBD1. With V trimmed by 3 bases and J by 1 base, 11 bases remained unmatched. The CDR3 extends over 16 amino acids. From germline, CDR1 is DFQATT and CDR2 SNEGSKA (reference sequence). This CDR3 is CSASQNRGVWNTEAFF. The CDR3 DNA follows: TGCAGTGCTAGTCAAAACAGGGGAGTGTGGAACACTGAAGCTTTCTTT.

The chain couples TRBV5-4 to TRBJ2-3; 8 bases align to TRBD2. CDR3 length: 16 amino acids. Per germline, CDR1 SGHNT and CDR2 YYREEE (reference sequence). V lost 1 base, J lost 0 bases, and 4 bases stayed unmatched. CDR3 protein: CASSLSGGLSTDTQYF. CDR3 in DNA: TGTGCCAGCAGCTTGTCGGGGGGGCTCAGCACAGATACGCAGTATTTT.

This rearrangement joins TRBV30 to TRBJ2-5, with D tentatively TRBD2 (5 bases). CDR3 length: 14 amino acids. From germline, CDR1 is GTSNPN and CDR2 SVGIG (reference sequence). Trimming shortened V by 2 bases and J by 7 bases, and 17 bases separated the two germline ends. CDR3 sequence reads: CAWSPASGERTQYF. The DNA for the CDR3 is TGTGCCTGGAGTCCAGCCAGCGGCGAGAGGACCCAGTACTTC. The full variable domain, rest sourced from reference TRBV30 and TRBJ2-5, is SQTIHQWPATLVQPVGSPLSLECTVEGTSNPNLYWYRQAAGRGLQLLFYSVGIGQISSEVPQNLSASRPQDRQFILSSKKLLLSDSGFYLCAWSPASGERTQYFGPGTRLLVL.

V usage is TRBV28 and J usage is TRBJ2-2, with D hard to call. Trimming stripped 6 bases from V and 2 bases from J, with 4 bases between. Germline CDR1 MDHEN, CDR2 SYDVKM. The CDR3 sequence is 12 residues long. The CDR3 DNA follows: TGTGCCAGCAGGTTTAACACCGGGGAGCTGTTTTTT. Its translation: CASRFNTGELFF.

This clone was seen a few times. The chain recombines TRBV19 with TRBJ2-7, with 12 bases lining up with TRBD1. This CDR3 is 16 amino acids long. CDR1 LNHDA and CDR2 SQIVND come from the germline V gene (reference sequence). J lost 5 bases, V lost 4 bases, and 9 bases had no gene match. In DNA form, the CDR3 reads TGTGCCAGTAGTAACCGCCTCGGGACAGGGGGCCACGAGCAGTACTTC. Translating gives CASSNRLGTGGHEQYF.

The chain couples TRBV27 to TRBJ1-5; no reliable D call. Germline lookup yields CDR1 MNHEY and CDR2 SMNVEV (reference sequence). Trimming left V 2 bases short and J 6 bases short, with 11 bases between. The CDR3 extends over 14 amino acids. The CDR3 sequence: CASSLAGDGQPQHF. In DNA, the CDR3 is TGTGCCAGCAGTTTAGCCGGAGACGGTCAGCCCCAGCATTTT.

The CDR3 DNA follows: TGTGCCAGTAGTCGAAGACAGTCCGGGGAGCTGTTTTTT. This translates into CASSRRQSGELFF. J is TRBJ2-2 and V is TRBV19; D perhaps matches TRBD1 (5 bases). The CDR3 consists of 13 residues. From germline, CDR1 is LNHDA and CDR2 SQIVND (reference sequence). Trimming cost V 5 bases and J 6 bases, with 10 bases left between them.

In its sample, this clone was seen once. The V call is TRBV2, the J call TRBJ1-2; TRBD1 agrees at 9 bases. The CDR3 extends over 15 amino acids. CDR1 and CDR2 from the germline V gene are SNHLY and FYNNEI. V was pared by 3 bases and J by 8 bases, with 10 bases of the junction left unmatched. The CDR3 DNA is TGTGCCAGCAGTGATGGGACAGGGACGAGAAAGGGCTACACCTTC. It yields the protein CASSDGTGTRKGYTF.

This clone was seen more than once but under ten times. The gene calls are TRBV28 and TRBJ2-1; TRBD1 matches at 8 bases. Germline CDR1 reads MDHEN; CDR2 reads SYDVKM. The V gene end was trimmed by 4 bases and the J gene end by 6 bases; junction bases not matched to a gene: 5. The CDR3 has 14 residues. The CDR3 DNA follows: TGTGCCAGCAGTTCCCTGACAGGGGTCAATGAGCAGTTCTTC. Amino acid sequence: CASSSLTGVNEQFF.